This T cell receptor (beta chain) is from a study of blood T cell repertoires in COVID-19. Study background: Samples taken during acute and convalescent COVID-19 were collected in the United States, Italy and Spain. T cells, B-cell-depleted T cells, or PBMCs supplied cDNA or gDNA.

This CDR3 region has 14 residues. Germline assignment: CDR1 MDHEN and CDR2 SYDVKM. V lost 5 bases to trimming and J lost 2 bases, with 13 bases between them. Assay used: immunoSEQ multiplex PCR; TCRdb lists only in-frame clones, some missing. The sample carries roughly 300,000 clones, roughly 92% recorded once. The source of this sequence is a woman in her 30s with COVID-19, enrolled during active disease. J is TRBJ2-7 and V is TRBV28; D gene uncertain. Sequencing was done on a sample of peripheral blood. This CDR3 is CASSPPKLAYEQYF. The CDR3 nucleotides are TGTGCCAGCAGTCCCCCCAAGCTGGCCTACGAGCAGTACTTC.